This T cell receptor (beta chain) was retrieved from a study of T cells after yellow fever vaccination. General observations from the study: The CD4 compartment and the CD8 compartment contained a small share of clonotypes in common. One caveat is that FACS-sorted repertoires could contain abundant clonotypes contaminating from the bulk population. Post-booster reappearance was seen for most primary-vaccination clones (about 96% CD4, 80% to 90% CD8). Although the secondary response was weaker, it peaked faster, at day 5 versus 15.

One entry per CDR3 protein results from TCRdb running MiXCR on the 5' RACE reads. The sample includes approximately 350,000 distinct CDR3 sequences, around 10% of them seen just once. This clonotype occurred a few times. Its specificity is not known. Sequencing was performed on PBMCs, taken on the day of the first yellow fever vaccination. The TCR comes from a man aged 18-30 years who received the YFV17D yellow fever vaccine.

The CDR3 DNA sequence: TGCGCCAGCAGGGGCCCCACCGGGGAGCTGTTTTTT. This encodes CASRGPTGELFF. This chain uses TRBV10-1 with TRBJ2-2; D gene uncertain. The length of the CDR3 is 12 residues. The ends were cut back, 6 bases at V and 4 bases at J, with 6 bases in the middle. Germline-derived CDR1 and CDR2 are WNHNN and SYGVQD (reference sequence).